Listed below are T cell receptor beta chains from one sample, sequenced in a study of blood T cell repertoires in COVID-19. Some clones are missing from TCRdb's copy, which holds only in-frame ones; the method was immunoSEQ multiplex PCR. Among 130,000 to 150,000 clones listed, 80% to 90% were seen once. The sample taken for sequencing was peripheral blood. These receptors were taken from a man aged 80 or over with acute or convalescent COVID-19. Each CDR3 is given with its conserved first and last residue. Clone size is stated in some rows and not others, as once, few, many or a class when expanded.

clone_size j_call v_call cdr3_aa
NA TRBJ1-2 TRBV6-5 CASTLDIGYTF
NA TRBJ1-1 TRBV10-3 CAIRGTGTEAFF
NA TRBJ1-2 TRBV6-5 CASSSGGDYGYTF
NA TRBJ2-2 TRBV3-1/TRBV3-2 CASSLRGGSTGELFF
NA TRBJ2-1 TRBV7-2 CASSLAAGDEQFF
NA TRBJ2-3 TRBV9 CASSAHTDTQYF
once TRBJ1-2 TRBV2 CASSESLSYGYTF
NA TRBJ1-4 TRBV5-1 CASSLGGTEREKLFF
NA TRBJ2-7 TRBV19 CASSARDREYEQYF
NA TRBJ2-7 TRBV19 CASSRTGDEYEQYF
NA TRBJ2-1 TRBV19 CASSRPRGAAGAYNEQFF
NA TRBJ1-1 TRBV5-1 CASSPDSIAAFF
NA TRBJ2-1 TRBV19 CASTPRLAPYNEQFF
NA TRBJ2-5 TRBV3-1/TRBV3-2 CASSLLGGREKETQYF
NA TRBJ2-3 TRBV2 CASSEVGTDTQYF
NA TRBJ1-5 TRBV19 CASSIRDYYSNQPQHF
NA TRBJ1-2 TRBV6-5 CATRWGAGYGYTF
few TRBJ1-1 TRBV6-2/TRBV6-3 CASSYSDLLTNTEAFF
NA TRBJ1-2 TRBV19 CASSIPGQNNYGYTF
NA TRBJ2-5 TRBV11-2 CASSLYGRTEVLETQYF
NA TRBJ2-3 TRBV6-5 CASSYSDRRPTDTQYF
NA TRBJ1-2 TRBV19 CASSPSPRDSYYGYTF
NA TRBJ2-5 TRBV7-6 CASSLSGGRGTETQYF
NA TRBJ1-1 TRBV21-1 CASSKTRLNTEAFF
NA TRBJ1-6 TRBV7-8 CASSFPGQASPLHF
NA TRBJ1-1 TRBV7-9 CASSSGQGAREAFF
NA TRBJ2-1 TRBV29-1 CSVTNPGQGGNEQFF
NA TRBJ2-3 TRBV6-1 CASSERGDTQYF
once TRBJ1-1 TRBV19 CASSRQGATEAFF
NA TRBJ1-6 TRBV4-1 CASSQAGALGRALHF
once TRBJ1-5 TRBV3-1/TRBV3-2 CASSDRGSNQPQHF
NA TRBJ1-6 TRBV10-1 CASRNRGSNYNSPLHF
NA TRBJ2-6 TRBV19 CASTGQVYSGANVLTF
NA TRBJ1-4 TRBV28 CASSSTGQGINEKLFF
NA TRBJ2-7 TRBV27 CASSLRQKPSHEQYF
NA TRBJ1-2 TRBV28 CASSGTGTGVNGYTF
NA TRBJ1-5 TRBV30 CAWSLVNSNQPQHF
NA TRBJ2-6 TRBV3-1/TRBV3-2 CASSQAASLGTSGRALGANVLTF
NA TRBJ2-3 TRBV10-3 CAISEGGTDTQYF
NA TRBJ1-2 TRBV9 CASSAYRDTSNYGYTF
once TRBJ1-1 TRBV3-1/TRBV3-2 CASSHRGYGTEAFF
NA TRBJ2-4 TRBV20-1 CSASSVQNSGGLPNIQYF
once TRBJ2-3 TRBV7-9 CASSRILEVQYF
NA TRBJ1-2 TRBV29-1 CSVGRGSGGYTF
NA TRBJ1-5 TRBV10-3 CAITGDRNQPQHF
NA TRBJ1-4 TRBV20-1 CSADFSEKLFF
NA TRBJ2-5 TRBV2 CASSKLAGEATQYF
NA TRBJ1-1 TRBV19 CASSEGQGSEAFF
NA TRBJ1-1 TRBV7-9 CASSPGTGALNEAFF
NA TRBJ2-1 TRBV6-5 CASSYPGQGGYNEQFF
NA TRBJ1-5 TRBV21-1 CASSKGTGGDQPQHF
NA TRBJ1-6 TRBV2 CASSFTETNSPLHF
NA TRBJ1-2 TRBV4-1 CASSRQTGNYGYTF
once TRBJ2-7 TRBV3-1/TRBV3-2 CASTQRGGVHEQYF
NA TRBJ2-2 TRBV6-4 CASSTSGNTGELFF